The 27 T cell receptor beta chains listed next were all sequenced from one sample in a study of T cell clones after liver transplantation. The protocol was immunoSEQ multiplex PCR, while the TCRdb copy is restricted to in-frame clones and leaves out a portion. Of 45,000 to 60,000 clones listed, approximately 87% were seen once; the top ten hold 13% to 15%. The specimen comprised CD8+ T cells from blood, sampled 12 months after liver transplant. The receptors originated from a human patient who received a liver transplant. The graft donor may have contributed some T cells.

This chain links TRBV4-1 with TRBJ2-1; 9 nucleotides agree with TRBD2. The CDR3 consists of 15 residues. Germline V gene data show CDR1 as MGHRA and CDR2 as YSYEKL. After removal of 3 bases from V and 10 bases from J, the junction contained 10 bases not matched to a gene. The CDR3 loop reads CASSHAPGLAREQFF. As DNA, the CDR3 is TGCGCCAGCAGCCACGCTCCGGGACTAGCTCGCGAGCAGTTCTTC.

The chain is built from TRBV27 and TRBJ2-7, with D uncertain. In germline, CDR1 is MNHEY, CDR2 SMNVEV (reference sequence). V was shortened by 5 bases and J by 3 bases, with 8 bases between the two germline ends. The CDR3 loop spans 12 amino acids. The DNA of the CDR3 is TGTGCCAGCAGTCCCTCTGGCTACGAGCAGTACTTC. Its translation: CASSPSGYEQYF.

This chain connects TRBV13 to TRBJ1-1, with unresolved D. Trimming removed 4 bases at V and 4 bases at J, with 7 bases between. The CDR3 is made up of 12 amino acids. In germline, CDR1 is PRHDT, CDR2 FYEKMQ (reference sequence). The CDR3 region has the DNA TGTGCCAGCAGCTCCCTTCGCACTGAAGCTTTCTTT. Translating gives CASSSLRTEAFF.

The rearrangement uses TRBV4-3 and TRBJ1-4, with D perhaps TRBD1 (5 bases). V was pared by 0 bases and J by 8 bases, with 13 bases between. Germline CDR1 and CDR2: LGHNA and YSLEER. The CDR3 runs 15 residues. This CDR3 reads CASSQETVWGEKLFF. The CDR3 DNA follows: TGCGCCAGCAGCCAAGAGACAGTCTGGGGGGAAAAACTGTTTTTT.

The J gene is TRBJ2-7, the V gene TRBV27, with unresolved D. Germline assignment: CDR1 MNHEY and CDR2 SMNVEV (reference sequence). The CDR3 loop spans 15 amino acids. The V end was cut by 0 bases, the J end by 2 bases, with 11 bases between. CDR3 amino acids: CASSLSLGRTYEQYF. Here the CDR3 DNA reads TGTGCCAGCAGTTTATCGTTAGGGCGTACCTACGAGCAGTACTTC.

The chain uses TRBV14 and TRBJ2-5; 9 nucleotides align to TRBD1. CDR1 is SGHDN and CDR2 is FVKESK in the germline V gene. The V gene end was trimmed by 0 bases and the J gene end by 5 bases; junction bases not matched to a gene: 4. This CDR3 is built from 15 residues. The CDR3 spells CASSQEGQGAETQYF. In nucleotides, the CDR3 is TGTGCCAGCAGCCAAGAGGGACAGGGCGCCGAGACCCAGTACTTC.

The CDR3 DNA follows: TGTGCCAGCAGCCCGAGGGGAGAGGTACACCACGAGCAGTACTTC. This encodes CASSPRGEVHHEQYF. The chain combines TRBV5-6 with TRBJ2-7; D possibly uses TRBD1 or TRBD2 (5 bases each). The CDR3 consists of 15 residues. Trimming shortened V by 4 bases and J by 5 bases, and 19 bases separated the two germline ends. CDR1 is SGHDT, CDR2 YYEEEE, per germline.

DNA of the CDR3: TGTGCCAGCAGCTCTGGCAGTACCCTATACGAGCAGTACTTC. Translated: CASSSGSTLYEQYF. This rearrangement joins TRBV9 to TRBJ2-7; D is undetermined. This CDR3 is built from 14 residues. V was clipped by 4 bases and J by 4 bases, with 15 bases between them. Germline-derived CDR1 and CDR2 are SGDLS and YYNGEE.

This chain links TRBV6-1 with TRBJ2-7, with D perhaps given as TRBD1 or TRBD2 (5 bases each). The CDR3 loop spans 14 amino acids. V was shortened by 5 bases and J by 5 bases, with 16 bases between the two germline ends. CDR1 is MNHNS and CDR2 is SASEGT in the germline V gene. The CDR3 loop is CASSKGTGPNEQYF. In nucleotides, the CDR3 is TGTGCCAGCAGTAAAGGGACCGGACCTAACGAGCAGTACTTC.

The chain couples TRBV15 to TRBJ2-1, with 11 bases aligning to TRBD2. This CDR3 comprises 18 residues. Germline CDR1 is LNHNV and CDR2 is YYDKDF (reference sequence). With 0 bases clipped from V and 3 bases from J, the junction kept 7 bases outside the gene matches. The CDR3 here is CATSRDHPGLAGYNEQFF. The CDR3 DNA reads TGTGCCACCAGCAGAGACCATCCAGGACTAGCGGGCTACAATGAGCAGTTCTTC.

The chain links TRBV7-6 to TRBJ2-2; possible D gene TRBD1, 7 bases. Trimming cost V 6 bases and J 6 bases, with 23 bases left between them. Germline V gene lookup returns CDR1 SGHVS and CDR2 FNYEAQ. This CDR3 is 17 amino acids long. In DNA, the CDR3 is TGTGCCAGCAGTTATGCACAGGGGAGGAGTTCCCCCGGGGAGCTGTTTTTT. Translation gives CASSYAQGRSSPGELFF. Filled out from reference TRBV7-6 and TRBJ2-2, the complete variable domain reads GAGVSQSPRYKVTKRGQDVALRCDPISGHVSLYWYRQALGQGPEFLTYFNYEAQQDKSGLPNDRFSAERPEGSISTLTIQRTEQRDSAMYRCASSYAQGRSSPGELFFGEGSRLTVL.

CDR3 protein: CATSIAGASYEQYF. The CDR3 DNA reads as TGTGCCACCAGCATAGCGGGGGCTTCCTACGAGCAGTACTTC. This chain links TRBV15 with TRBJ2-7; 9 positions agree with TRBD2. Germline trimming cut 4 bases from V and 1 base from J; bases unmatched to any gene: 2. The CDR3 sequence is 14 residues long. Looked up from germline, CDR1 is LNHNV and CDR2 is YYDKDF (reference sequence).

This sequence joins TRBV7-6 and TRBJ2-3; D gene uncertain. The length of the CDR3 is 13 residues. Germline-derived CDR1 and CDR2 are SGHVS and FNYEAQ. The germline V and J ends were trimmed by 1 base and 14 bases, with 16 bases remaining between them. CDR3 loop: CASSLDTTNSPYF. Written as DNA, the CDR3 is TGTGCCAGCAGCTTAGACACCACAAACAGTCCGTATTTT.

This clone has just a few counts. V gene TRBV18 combines with J gene TRBJ1-4; D gene ambiguous. In germline, CDR1 is KGHSH, CDR2 LQKENI. The CDR3 is made up of 13 amino acids. Deletions cut 1 base from V and 8 bases from J, with 8 bases between. The CDR3 here is CASSPQSDEKLFF. The CDR3 DNA is TGTGCCAGCTCACCACAGAGCGACGAAAAACTGTTTTTT.

The chain recombines TRBV7-8 with TRBJ2-7; TRBD2 agrees at 10 bases. Germline V gene lookup returns CDR1 SGHVS and CDR2 FQNEAQ. V lost 2 bases and J lost 0; bases outside the gene matches: 4. The CDR3 is 16 residues long. For the CDR3, the DNA is TGTGCCAGCAGCTTATATCGGACTAGCGGCTCCTACGAGCAGTACTTC. This translates into CASSLYRTSGSYEQYF.

The chain employs TRBV7-9 and TRBJ1-4, with 7 bases identical to TRBD1. Germline V gives CDR1 SEHNR, CDR2 FQNEAQ (reference sequence). CDR3 length equals 14 residues. Trimming at V came to 7 bases and at J to 10 bases, leaving 12 bases not matched to a gene. The CDR3 loop reads CASTGQVEMGKLFF. CDR3 DNA sequence: TGTGCCAGCACAGGACAGGTGGAGATGGGAAAACTGTTTTTT.

The V call is TRBV6-1, the J call TRBJ2-3, with a tentative D call TRBD1 (5 bases). The CDR3 is 9 amino acids. From germline, CDR1 is MNHNS and CDR2 SASEGT. In DNA form, the CDR3 reads TGTGCGACAGCAGATACGCAGTATTTT. Translating gives CATADTQYF.

This clone was seen once. V is TRBV7-2 and J is TRBJ2-1; D gene ambiguous. The length of the CDR3 is 14 residues. The ends were cut back, 0 bases at V and 8 bases at J, with 11 bases in the middle. Germline CDR1 reads SGHTA; CDR2 reads FQGNSA. The CDR3 coding sequence is TGTGCCAGCAGCTTAGCTAGCTTTTGGGATGAGCAGTTCTTC. This sequence encodes CASSLASFWDEQFF.

DNA of the CDR3: TGCGCCAGCAGCTCCCAGCGGGGTAGCTCCTACAATGAGCAGTTCTTC. Residues: CASSSQRGSSYNEQFF. V is TRBV4-1 and J is TRBJ2-1; TRBD2 aligns across 7 bases. In germline, CDR1 is MGHRA, CDR2 YSYEKL. CDR3 size: 16 residues. V gave up 5 bases and J gave up 0 bases; unmatched junction bases: 7.

The V gene is TRBV27, the J gene TRBJ2-1; weak D call: TRBD1 (6 bases). V lost 3 bases to trimming and J lost 1 base, with 7 bases between them. This CDR3 has 14 residues. Per germline, CDR1 MNHEY and CDR2 SMNVEV (reference sequence). The CDR3 DNA follows: TGTGCCAGCAGTTTCGACAGGTCCTACAATGAGCAGTTCTTC. Encoded protein: CASSFDRSYNEQFF.

The CDR3 loop reads CASSESNYGYTF. The DNA for the CDR3 is TGTGCCAGCAGTGAGTCGAACTATGGCTACACCTTC. V gene TRBV6-1 combines with J gene TRBJ1-2; D gene uncertain. Trimming removed 3 bases at V and 2 bases at J, with 4 bases between. The CDR3 loop spans 12 amino acids. CDR1 and CDR2 from the germline V gene are MNHNS and SASEGT.

This clone was counted only a few times. V and J are TRBV4-3 and TRBJ1-5; no reliable D call. The germline V gene encodes CDR1 LGHNA and CDR2 YSLEER. The CDR3 is 16 amino acids. V lost 0 bases and J 5 bases, leaving 14 bases between the germline ends. The chain's CDR3 is CASSQDWRSPHQPQHF. CDR3 bases: TGCGCCAGCAGCCAAGACTGGAGGAGCCCCCATCAGCCCCAGCATTTT.

The chain recombines TRBV27 with TRBJ2-1, with TRBD2 identical over 10 bases. Per germline, CDR1 MNHEY and CDR2 SMNVEV (reference sequence). There are 15 residues in the CDR3. Trimming took 2 bases from V and 6 from J; bases not matched to a gene: 4. The CDR3 is CASSLLAGVINEQFF. For the CDR3, the DNA is TGTGCCAGCAGTTTACTAGCGGGAGTGATCAATGAGCAGTTCTTC.

This clone showed up just once. The chain has TRBV6-4 and TRBJ2-3; a weak D match, TRBD1 (6 bases). V gave up 2 bases and J gave up 2 bases, with 8 bases separating them. The CDR3 is made up of 14 amino acids. Germline CDR1 is MRHNA and CDR2 is SNTAGT. CDR3 nucleotides: TGTGCCAGCAGTGACGGACAGAACACAGATACGCAGTATTTT. Protein sequence: CASSDGQNTDTQYF.

In regard to this clone: This sample also contains other DNA sequences that code for the same CDR3. The chain uses TRBV5-1 and TRBJ2-7, with a weak D call TRBD2 (6 bases). V was cut by 0 bases and J by 1 base, with 8 bases left in between. Germline V gene sequence: CDR1 SGHRS, CDR2 YFSETQ. The CDR3 totals 14 residues. CDR3 residues: CASSLGDSSYEQYF. DNA of the CDR3: TGCGCCAGCAGCTTGGGGGACTCGTCCTACGAGCAGTACTTC.

To note about this clone: Other nucleotide sequences from this sample produce the same CDR3. This sequence joins TRBV27 and TRBJ1-1, with D possibly being TRBD1 (6 bases). V lost 1 base to trimming and J lost 2 bases, with 8 bases between them. There are 14 residues in the CDR3. Looked up from germline, CDR1 is MNHEY and CDR2 is SMNVEV (reference sequence). Here the CDR3 reads CASSLLGGNTEAFF. DNA of the CDR3: TGTGCCAGCAGTTTATTAGGGGGTAACACTGAAGCTTTCTTT.

As DNA, the CDR3 is TGTGCCAGTAGCCCAGCGACTAGCGGCTACGAGCAGTACTTC. It specifies CASSPATSGYEQYF. This chain connects TRBV19 to TRBJ2-7, with 9 bases fitting TRBD2. The CDR3 contains 14 residues. Germline CDR1 LNHDA, CDR2 SQIVND (reference sequence). The junction had 6 bases not matched to a gene; V was cut back by 6 bases and J by 3 bases.